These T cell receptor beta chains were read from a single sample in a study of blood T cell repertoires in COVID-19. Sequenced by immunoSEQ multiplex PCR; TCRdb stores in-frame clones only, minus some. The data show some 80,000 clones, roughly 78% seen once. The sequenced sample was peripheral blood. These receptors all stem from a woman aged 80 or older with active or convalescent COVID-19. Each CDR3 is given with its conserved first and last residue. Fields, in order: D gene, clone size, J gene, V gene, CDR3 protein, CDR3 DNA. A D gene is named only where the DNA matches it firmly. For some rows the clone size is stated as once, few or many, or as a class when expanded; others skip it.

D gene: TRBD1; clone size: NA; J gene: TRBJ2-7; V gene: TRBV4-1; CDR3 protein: CASSATGGGDEQYF; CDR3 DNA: TGCGCCAGCAGCGCGACAGGGGGCGGGGACGAGCAGTACTTC
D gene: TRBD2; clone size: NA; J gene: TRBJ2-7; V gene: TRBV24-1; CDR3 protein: CATSDFDTRGVNEQYF; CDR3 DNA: TGTGCCACCAGTGATTTCGACACCCGGGGGGTCAACGAGCAGTACTTC
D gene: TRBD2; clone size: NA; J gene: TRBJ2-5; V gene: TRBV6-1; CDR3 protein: CASSDRSGGARETQYF; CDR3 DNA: TGTGCCAGCAGTGATCGGAGCGGGGGGGCCCGAGAGACCCAGTACTTC
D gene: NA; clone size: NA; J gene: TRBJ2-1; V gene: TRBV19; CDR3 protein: CASSIAYNEQFF; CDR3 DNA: TGTGCCAGTAGTATAGCGTACAATGAGCAGTTCTTC
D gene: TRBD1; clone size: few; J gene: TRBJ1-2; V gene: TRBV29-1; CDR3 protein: CSVDQGAHGYTF; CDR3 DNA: TGCAGCGTTGATCAGGGGGCCCATGGCTACACCTTC
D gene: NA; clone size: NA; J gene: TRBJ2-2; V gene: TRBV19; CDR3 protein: CASSQQPFTGELFF; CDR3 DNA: TGTGCCAGTAGTCAACAACCGTTTACCGGGGAGCTGTTTTTT
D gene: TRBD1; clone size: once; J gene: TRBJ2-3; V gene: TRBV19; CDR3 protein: CASRTADRTITDTQYF; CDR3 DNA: TGTGCCAGTAGAACTGCGGACAGGACGATCACAGATACGCAGTATTTT
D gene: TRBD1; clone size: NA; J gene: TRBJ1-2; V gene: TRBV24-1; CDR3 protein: CATGGQNYGYTF; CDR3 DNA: TGTGCCACGGGGGGACAGAACTATGGCTACACCTTC
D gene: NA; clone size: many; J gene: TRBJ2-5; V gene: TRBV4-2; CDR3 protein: CASSQDNGDGRTQYF; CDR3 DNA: TGTGCCAGCAGCCAAGACAATGGTGATGGCAGAACCCAGTACTTC
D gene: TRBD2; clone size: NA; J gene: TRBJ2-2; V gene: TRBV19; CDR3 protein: CASSKTSGANTGELFF; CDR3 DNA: TGTGCCAGTAGTAAGACTAGCGGGGCGAACACCGGGGAGCTGTTTTTT
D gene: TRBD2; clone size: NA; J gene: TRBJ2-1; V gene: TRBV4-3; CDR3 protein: CASSHPRGLAGGPIYNEQFF; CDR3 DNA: TGCGCCAGCAGCCACCCCAGGGGACTAGCGGGGGGGCCTATCTACAATGAGCAGTTCTTC
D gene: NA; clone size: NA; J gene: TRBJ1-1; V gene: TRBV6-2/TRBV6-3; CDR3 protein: CASSLGTSTEAFF; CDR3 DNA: TGTGCCAGCAGCTTGGGGACATCCACTGAAGCTTTCTTT
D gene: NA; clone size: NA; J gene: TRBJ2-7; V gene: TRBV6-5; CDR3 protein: CASRTRGAGGEQYF; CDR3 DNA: TGTGCCAGCAGGACCAGGGGGGCAGGGGGCGAGCAGTACTTC
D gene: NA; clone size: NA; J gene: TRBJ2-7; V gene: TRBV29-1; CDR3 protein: CSVGLPSYEQYF; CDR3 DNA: TGCAGCGTTGGACTGCCCTCCTACGAGCAGTACTTC
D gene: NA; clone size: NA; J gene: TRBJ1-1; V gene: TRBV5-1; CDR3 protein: CASSLVTAAEAFF; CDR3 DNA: TGCGCCAGCAGCTTGGTTACAGCCGCCGAAGCTTTCTTT
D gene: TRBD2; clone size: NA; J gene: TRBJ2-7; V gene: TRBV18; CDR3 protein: CASSPGLAGVIEQYF; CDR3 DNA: TGTGCCAGCTCACCAGGTCTAGCGGGAGTTATCGAGCAGTACTTC
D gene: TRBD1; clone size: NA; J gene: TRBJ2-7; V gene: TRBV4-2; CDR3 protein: CASSLGQGAYEQYF; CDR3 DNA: TGTGCCAGCAGCCTGGGACAGGGGGCTTACGAGCAGTACTTC
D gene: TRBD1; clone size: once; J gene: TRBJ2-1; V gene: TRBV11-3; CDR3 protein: CASSHRTGKLNEQFF; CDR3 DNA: TGTGCCAGCAGCCACCGGACAGGGAAACTCAATGAGCAGTTCTTC
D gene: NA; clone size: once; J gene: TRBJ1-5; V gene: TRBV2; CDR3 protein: CASSDTTRPNQPQHF; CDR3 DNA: TGTGCCAGCAGTGACACGACAAGACCCAATCAGCCCCAGCATTTT
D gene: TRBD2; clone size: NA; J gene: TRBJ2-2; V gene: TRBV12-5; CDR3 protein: CASGPSGSTGELFF; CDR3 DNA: TGTGCTAGTGGCCCTAGCGGGAGCACCGGGGAGCTGTTTTTT
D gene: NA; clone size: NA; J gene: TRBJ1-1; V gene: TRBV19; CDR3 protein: CASSPTGARWAFF; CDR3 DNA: TGTGCCAGTAGTCCAACAGGAGCTAGGTGGGCTTTCTTT
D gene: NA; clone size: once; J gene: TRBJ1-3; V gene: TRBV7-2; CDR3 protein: CASSRDNSGNTIYF; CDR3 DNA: TGTGCCAGCAGCCGGGACAACTCTGGAAACACCATATATTTT
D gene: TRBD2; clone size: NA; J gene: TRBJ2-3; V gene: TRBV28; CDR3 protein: CASSLLSLAGGLGDTQYF; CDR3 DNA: TGTGCCAGCAGTTTATTATCCCTAGCGGGGGGGCTGGGAGATACGCAGTATTTT
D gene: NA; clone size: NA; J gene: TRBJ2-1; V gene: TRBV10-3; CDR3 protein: CAISESGSESSYNEQFF; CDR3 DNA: TGTGCCATCAGTGAGTCCGGTAGCGAAAGCTCCTACAATGAGCAGTTCTTC
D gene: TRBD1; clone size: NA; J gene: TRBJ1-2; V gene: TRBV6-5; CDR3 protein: CASSFMGQGNYGYTF; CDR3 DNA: TGTGCCAGCAGTTTTATGGGACAGGGTAACTATGGCTACACCTTC
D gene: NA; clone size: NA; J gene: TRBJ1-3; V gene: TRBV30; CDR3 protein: CAWSGGQLSSGNTIYF; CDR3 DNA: TGTGCCTGGAGCGGAGGACAGCTCTCTTCTGGAAACACCATATATTTT
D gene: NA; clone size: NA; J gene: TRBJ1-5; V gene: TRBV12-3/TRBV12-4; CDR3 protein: CASSLGEGDGQHF; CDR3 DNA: TGTGCCAGCAGTTTAGGGGAGGGGGACGGGCAGCATTTT
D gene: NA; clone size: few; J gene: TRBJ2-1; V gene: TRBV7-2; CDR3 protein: CASMETWQYNEQFF; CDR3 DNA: TGTGCCAGCATGGAGACGTGGCAATACAATGAGCAGTTCTTC
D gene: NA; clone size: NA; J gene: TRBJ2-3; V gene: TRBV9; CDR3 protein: CASSVVGGKADTQYF; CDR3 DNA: TGTGCCAGCAGCGTGGTCGGCGGGAAGGCAGATACGCAGTATTTT
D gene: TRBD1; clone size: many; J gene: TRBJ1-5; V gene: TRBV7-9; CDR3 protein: CASSSGTGNQPQHF; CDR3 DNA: TGTGCCAGCAGCTCAGGGACAGGCAACCAGCCCCAGCATTTT
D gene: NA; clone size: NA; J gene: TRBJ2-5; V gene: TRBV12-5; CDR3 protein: CASGLGLPPQETQYF; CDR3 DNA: TGTGCTAGTGGTTTGGGACTACCCCCCCAAGAGACCCAGTACTTC
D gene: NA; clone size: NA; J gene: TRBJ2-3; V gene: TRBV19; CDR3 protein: CASSMGLLPSDTQYF; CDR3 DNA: TGTGCCAGTAGTATGGGACTTCTTCCTTCAGATACGCAGTATTTT
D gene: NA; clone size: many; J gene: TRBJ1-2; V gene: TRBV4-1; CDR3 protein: CASRGTLANYGYTF; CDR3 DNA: TGCGCCAGCAGGGGGACTTTAGCTAACTATGGCTACACCTTC
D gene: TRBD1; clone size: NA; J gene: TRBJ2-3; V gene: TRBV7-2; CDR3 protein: CASTRDRGTDTQYF; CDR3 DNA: TGTGCCAGCACCCGGGACAGGGGCACAGATACGCAGTATTTT
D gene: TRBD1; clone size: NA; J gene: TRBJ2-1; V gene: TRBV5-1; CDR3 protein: CASSLAPGQGTDEQFF; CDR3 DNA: TGCGCCAGCAGCTTGGCTCCGGGACAGGGGACCGATGAGCAGTTCTTC
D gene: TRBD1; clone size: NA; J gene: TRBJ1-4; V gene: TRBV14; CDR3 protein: CASSQPRGLAGEKLFF; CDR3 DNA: TGTGCCAGCAGCCAACCTAGGGGGCTTGCGGGGGAAAAACTGTTTTTT
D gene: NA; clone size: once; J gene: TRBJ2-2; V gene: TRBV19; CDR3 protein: CASREQGNTGELFF; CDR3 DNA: TGTGCCAGTAGAGAACAGGGTAACACCGGGGAGCTGTTTTTT
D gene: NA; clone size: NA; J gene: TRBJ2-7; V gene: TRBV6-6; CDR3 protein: CASRQLYEQYF; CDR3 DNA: TGTGCCAGCAGACAGCTCTACGAGCAGTACTTC
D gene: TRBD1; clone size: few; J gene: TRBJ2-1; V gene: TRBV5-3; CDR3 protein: CARSLGQGVSEQFF; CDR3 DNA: TGTGCCAGAAGCTTGGGGCAGGGGGTAAGTGAGCAGTTCTTC
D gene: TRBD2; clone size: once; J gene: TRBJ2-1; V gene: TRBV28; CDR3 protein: CASSLPQRELNEQFF; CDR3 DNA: TGTGCCAGCAGTTTACCTCAGCGGGAGCTCAATGAGCAGTTCTTC
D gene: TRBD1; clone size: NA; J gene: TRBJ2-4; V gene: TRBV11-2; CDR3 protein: CASSPDRADIQYF; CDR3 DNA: TGTGCCAGCAGCCCGGACAGGGCGGACATTCAGTACTTC
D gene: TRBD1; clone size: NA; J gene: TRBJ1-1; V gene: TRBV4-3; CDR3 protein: CASSAHRGHVAFF; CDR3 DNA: TGCGCCAGCAGCGCCCACAGGGGGCACGTAGCTTTCTTT
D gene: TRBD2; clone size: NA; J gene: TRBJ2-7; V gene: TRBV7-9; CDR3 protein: CASSLARETSGYEQYF; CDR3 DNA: TGTGCCAGCAGCTTAGCGAGGGAGACTAGCGGCTACGAGCAGTACTTC
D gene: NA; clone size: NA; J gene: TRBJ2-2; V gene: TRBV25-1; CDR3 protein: CASSEFRDTGELFF; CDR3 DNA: TGTGCCAGCAGTGAATTTCGGGACACCGGGGAGCTGTTTTTT